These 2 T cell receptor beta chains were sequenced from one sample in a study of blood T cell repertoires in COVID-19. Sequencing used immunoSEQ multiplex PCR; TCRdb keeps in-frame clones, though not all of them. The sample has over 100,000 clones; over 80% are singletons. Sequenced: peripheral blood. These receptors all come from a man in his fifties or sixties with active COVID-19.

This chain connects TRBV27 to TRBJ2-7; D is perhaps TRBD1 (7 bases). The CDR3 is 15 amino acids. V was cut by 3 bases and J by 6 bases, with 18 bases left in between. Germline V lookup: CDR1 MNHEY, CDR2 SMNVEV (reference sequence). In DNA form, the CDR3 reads TGTGCCAGCAGTTTCAGGGGGAGACAGGGAGGCGAGCAGTACTTC. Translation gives CASSFRGRQGGEQYF.

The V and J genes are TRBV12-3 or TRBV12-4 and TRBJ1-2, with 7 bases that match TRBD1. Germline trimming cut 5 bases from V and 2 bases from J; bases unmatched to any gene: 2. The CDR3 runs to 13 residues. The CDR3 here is CASSVDRNYGYTF. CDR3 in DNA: TGTGCCAGCAGTGTGGACAGGAACTATGGCTACACCTTC.